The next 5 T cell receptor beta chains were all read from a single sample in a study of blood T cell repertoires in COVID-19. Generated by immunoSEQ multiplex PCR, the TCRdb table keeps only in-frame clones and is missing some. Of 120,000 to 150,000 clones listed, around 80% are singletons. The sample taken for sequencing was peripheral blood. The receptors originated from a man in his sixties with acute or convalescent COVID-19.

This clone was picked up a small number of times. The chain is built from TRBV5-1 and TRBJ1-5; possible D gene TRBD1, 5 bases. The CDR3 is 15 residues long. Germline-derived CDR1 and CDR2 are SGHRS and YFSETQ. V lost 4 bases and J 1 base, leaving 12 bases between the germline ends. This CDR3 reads CASSPLGGSNQPQHF. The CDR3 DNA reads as TGCGCCAGCAGCCCCCTGGGGGGAAGCAATCAGCCCCAGCATTTT.

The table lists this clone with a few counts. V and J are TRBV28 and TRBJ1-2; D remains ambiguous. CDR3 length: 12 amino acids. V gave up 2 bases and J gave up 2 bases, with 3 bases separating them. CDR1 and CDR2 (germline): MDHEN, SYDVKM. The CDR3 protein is CASSLQNYGYTF. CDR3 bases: TGTGCCAGCAGTTTACAAAACTATGGCTACACCTTC.

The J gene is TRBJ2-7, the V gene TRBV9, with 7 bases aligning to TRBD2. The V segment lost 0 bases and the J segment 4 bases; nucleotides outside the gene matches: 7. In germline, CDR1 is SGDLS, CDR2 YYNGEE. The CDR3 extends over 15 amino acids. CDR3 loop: CASSVDVREGYEQYF. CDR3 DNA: TGTGCCAGCAGCGTAGACGTCAGGGAGGGGTACGAGCAGTACTTC. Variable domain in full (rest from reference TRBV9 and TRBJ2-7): DSGVTQTPKHLITATGQRVTLRCSPRSGDLSVYWYQQSLDQGLQFLIQYYNGEERAKGNILERFSAQQFPDLHSELNLSSLELGDSALYFCASSVDVREGYEQYFGPGTRLTVT.

The CDR3 is CASNPGLVGHEQYF. In DNA, the CDR3 is TGTGCCAGCAACCCGGGACTAGTGGGCCACGAGCAGTACTTC. V gene TRBV6-2 or TRBV6-3 combines with J gene TRBJ2-7, with 8 bases lining up with TRBD2. The CDR3 totals 14 residues. From germline, CDR1 is MNHEY and CDR2 SVGEGT. The V gene end was trimmed by 7 bases and the J gene end by 5 bases; junction bases not matched to a gene: 10.

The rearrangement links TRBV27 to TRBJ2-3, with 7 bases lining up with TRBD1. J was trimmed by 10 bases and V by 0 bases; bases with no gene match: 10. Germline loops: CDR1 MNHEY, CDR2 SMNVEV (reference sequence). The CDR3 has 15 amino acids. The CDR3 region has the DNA TGTGCCAGCAGTTTATCAACAGGGGCAACCTTTGCGCAGTATTTT. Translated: CASSLSTGATFAQYF.